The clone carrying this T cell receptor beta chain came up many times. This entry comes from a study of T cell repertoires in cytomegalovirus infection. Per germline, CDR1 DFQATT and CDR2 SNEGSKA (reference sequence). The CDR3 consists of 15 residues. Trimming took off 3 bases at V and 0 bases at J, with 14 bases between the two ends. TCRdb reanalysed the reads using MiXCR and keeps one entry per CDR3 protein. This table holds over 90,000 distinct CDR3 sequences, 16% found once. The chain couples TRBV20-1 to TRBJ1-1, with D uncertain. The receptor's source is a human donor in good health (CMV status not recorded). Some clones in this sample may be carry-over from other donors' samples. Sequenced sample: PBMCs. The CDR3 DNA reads TGCAGTGCTAGCGATGGGGTAAGGATGAACACTGAAGCTTTCTTT. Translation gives CSASDGVRMNTEAFF.